This T cell receptor beta chain derives from a study of T cells in Graves' hyperthyroidism and ophthalmopathy (dated by TCRdb to about 2019). Study-wide context: A discovery cohort of about 100 patients, 43 with Graves' ophthalmopathy and approximately 60 with stable Graves' hyperthyroidism, was used to find distinguishing TCR V-J signatures. Prospective prediction of ophthalmopathy was tested in an independent validation cohort of approximately 18 hyperthyroidism patients and some 17 patients who later progressed to ophthalmopathy. The roughly 91 discovery patients were randomly divided into training and test sets at a 7:3 ratio. In about six Graves' hyperthyroidism patients, the study also compared T-cell repertoires from thyroid tissue with T-cell repertoires from blood. Once sampling was done, hyperthyroidism patients were given methimazole at a starting dose of 30 mg daily, whereas ophthalmopathy patients were given high-dose intravenous methylprednisolone. The paper describes TCR Vbeta CDR3 sequencing of more than 120 peripheral blood samples, made up of 43 ophthalmopathy patients, around 73 hyperthyroidism patients and some 17 progressor patients.

Amplification of TCR beta CDR3 regions was carried out from RNA transcripts. A first-round RT-PCR of the TCR CDR3 used the HTBI primer set with the Qiagen OneStep RT-PCR kit. The libraries were constructed in a second round of multiplex PCR and then size-selected and purified. Sequencing of the libraries was done on an Illumina HiSeq2000 using paired-end 100 bp reads. Per the source publication's procedure: SOAPnuke was used to process the raw data, removing reads that contained adapters or uncalled bases, had a mean Phred below 15, or lacked an exact match to the constant primer or identifier. High-quality paired reads were merged using COPE v1.2.5, and each unique nucleotide sequence was defined as a clonotype. MiTCR v1.1 was used to align clonotypes to the IMGT TRBV, TRBD and TRBJ reference segments. Only V-J combinations with frequency above 0.0001, covering about 99% of repertoires, were analysed. The TCS score was defined as F50 (clonal expansion) divided by E x V (chaos), with BLOSUM62-based TCRdist calculated between CDR3 peptides within each V-J. Welch's t-statistics and random forest reduced several hundred V-J features to 10 to 15, which were used in a naive Bayes classifier (R e1071). The Morisita-Horn index was used to measure how similar the thyroid and blood repertoires were. TCRdb reprocessed the public reads (quality trimming at Q25 with fastp, clone calling with MiXCR) and kept in-frame beta chains. Rows are combined by CDR3 protein, so each entry shows the most common genes and DNA. TCRdb, not the original authors, processed these V and J calls. The sample data list 610,000 or so distinct CDR3 sequences, and approximately 44% of these were observed just once. More than 7.5% of the sample belongs to the ten largest clones.

CDR1 DFQATT and CDR2 SNEGSKA were looked up in the germline V gene (reference sequence). The V and J ends are trimmed by 1 base and 2 bases, leaving 12 bases between them. Inclusive of the bounding cysteine and phenylalanine, the CDR3 is 14 residues long. Solely the CDR3 DNA is kept, with 42 bases framed from the first base. This clonotype has ten or more counts. Its specific antigen is unknown. Per-nucleotide qualities are absent, and no much larger clonotype sits a single base away. Graves' hyperthyroidism was defined as stable when no progression to ophthalmopathy occurred over 18 months of follow-up. The hyperthyroidism patients were between 18 and 65 years old and newly diagnosed, with a disease duration of less than 2 months. The study excluded patients with uncontrolled infections, other autoimmune diseases, pregnancy or lactation. Diagnoses relied on clinical symptoms, serum thyroxine and TRAb, thyroid ultrasound and orbital computed tomography. Total RNA was extracted with Trizol reagent, and quality was checked on an Agilent 2100 Bioanalyzer.

Results and caveats for the whole study, not just this receptor: Sample size was not statistically predetermined, and investigators were not blinded to group allocation. In validation, the model predicted progression to ophthalmopathy with 60% to 71% sensitivity and over 72% specificity, a median of about six months before onset. Most expanded thyroid clonotypes (frequency above 0.001) were also detected in blood, suggesting blood repertoires may reflect thyroid immune responses. A 13 V-J signature model separated ophthalmopathy from stable hyperthyroidism, with 87.88% sensitivity and roughly 82% specificity in cross-validation and 80%/75% in testing.

Sequenced input: peripheral blood or thyroid tissue (not recorded which). The TCR sequence derives from a woman aged 18-29 years with Graves' hyperthyroidism. The receptor chain draws on TRBV20-1 and TRBJ2-7; the D gene is unclear. Read as DNA, the sequence is TGCAGTGCTAGAGTCCCCGGAACAACCTACGAGCAGTACTTC. It is translated as CSARVPGTTYEQYF.